This T cell receptor (beta chain) is drawn from a study of T-cell reconstitution after alpha-beta-depleted transplantation in children. Researchers prepared the TCRbeta library using unique molecular identifiers, the study reports. TCRdb called the PCR reads again in MiXCR, with one record for every CDR3 protein. The sample lists 250,000 to 300,000 distinct CDR3 sequences; 9.9% were seen once. CDR1 and CDR2 (germline): SGHDN, FVKESK. V gave up 5 bases and J gave up 4 bases, with 15 bases separating them. The CDR3 length is 16 residues. In its sample, this clonotype is large (0.1 to 1%). This chain connects TRBV14 to TRBJ1-6; no clear D. This clonotype was obtained from a human donor who donated a stem cell graft to a child with SCID. The input for sequencing was PBMCs from the stem cell graft donor, taken from the stem cell graft. The CDR3 region is CASSESRPRYNSPLHF. CDR3 nucleotides: TGTGCCAGCAGCGAGAGCAGGCCCAGGTATAATTCACCCCTCCACTTT.